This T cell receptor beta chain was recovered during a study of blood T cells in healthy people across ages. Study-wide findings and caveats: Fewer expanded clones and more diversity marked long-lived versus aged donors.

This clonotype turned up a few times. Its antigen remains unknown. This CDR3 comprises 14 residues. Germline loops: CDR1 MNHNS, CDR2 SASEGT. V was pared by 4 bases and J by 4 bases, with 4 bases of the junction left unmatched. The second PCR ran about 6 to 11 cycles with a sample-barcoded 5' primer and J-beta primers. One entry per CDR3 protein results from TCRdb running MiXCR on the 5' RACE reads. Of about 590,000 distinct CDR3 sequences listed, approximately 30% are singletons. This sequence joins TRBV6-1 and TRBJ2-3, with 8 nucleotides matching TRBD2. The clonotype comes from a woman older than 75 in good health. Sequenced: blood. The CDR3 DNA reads TGTGCCAGCAGTGTCGGGGGGGCTGCAGATACGCAGTATTTT. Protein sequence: CASSVGGAADTQYF.